A single sample gave rise to the 19 T cell receptor beta chains below, sequenced in a study of blood T cell repertoires in COVID-19. Generated by immunoSEQ multiplex PCR, the TCRdb table keeps only in-frame clones and is missing some. The sample yields 62,000 or so clones, 80% to 90% seen once. Sequenced sample: peripheral blood. These receptors were taken from a human donor in a cohort sampled during active COVID-19.

This clone was picked up one time. The chain employs TRBV10-2 and TRBJ2-7, with 8 bases aligning to TRBD1. The CDR3 runs 13 residues. Germline V gives CDR1 WSHSY, CDR2 SAAADI. The trim removed 7 bases at V and 3 bases at J, leaving 5 bases unmatched. Here the CDR3 reads CASKAGGLYEQYF. CDR3 DNA: TGCGCCAGCAAGGCAGGGGGCCTCTACGAGCAGTACTTC.

This chain uses TRBV5-1 with TRBJ1-1, with a possible D match to TRBD1 (5 bases). V dropped 3 bases and J dropped 4 bases, with 19 bases sitting between them. Germline CDR1 SGHRS, CDR2 YFSETQ. The CDR3 is 16 residues long. CDR3 nucleotide sequence: TGCGCCAGCAGCTCACGTCTTTCGTCGGGGGGCACTGAAGCTTTCTTT. It codes for CASSSRLSSGGTEAFF.

The chain couples TRBV30 to TRBJ1-5; 7 bases are shared with TRBD1. CDR1 GTSNPN and CDR2 SVGIG come from the germline V gene (reference sequence). The junction had 5 bases not matched to a gene; V was cut back by 2 bases and J by 7 bases. This CDR3 comprises 13 residues. CDR3 protein: CAWSKGAEQPQHF. CDR3 DNA sequence: TGTGCCTGGAGTAAGGGGGCTGAACAGCCCCAGCATTTT.

The chain employs TRBV7-2 and TRBJ1-5; the D gene is possibly TRBD1 (5 bases). Germline V gives CDR1 SGHTA, CDR2 FQGNSA. Trimming left V 5 bases short and J 5 bases short, with 13 bases between. The CDR3 runs to 14 residues. The DNA of the CDR3 is TGTGCCAGCAGCGAGCGGGGGAGCGATCAGCCCCAGCATTTT. Protein sequence: CASSERGSDQPQHF.

J is TRBJ1-4 and V is TRBV2, with D tentatively TRBD1 (6 bases). This CDR3 contains 14 residues. V was trimmed by 1 base and J by 7 bases, leaving 10 bases between them. Germline V gene sequence: CDR1 SNHLY, CDR2 FYNNEI. The CDR3 loop is CASSEDRVSEKLFF. Written as DNA, the CDR3 is TGTGCCAGCAGTGAAGACAGGGTTTCTGAAAAACTGTTTTTT.

V is TRBV5-6 and J is TRBJ1-5; no clear D. Germline loops: CDR1 SGHDT, CDR2 YYEEEE. Trimming took off 0 bases at V and 1 base at J, with 5 bases between the two ends. The CDR3 extends over 14 amino acids. This CDR3 is CASSLDTSNQPQHF. The CDR3 DNA is TGTGCCAGCAGCTTGGACACGAGCAATCAGCCCCAGCATTTT.

The chain employs TRBV2 and TRBJ2-3; D is undetermined. Germline assignment: CDR1 SNHLY and CDR2 FYNNEI. The V end lost 6 bases, the J end lost 3 bases, and 19 bases lay between the germline ends. The CDR3 totals 16 residues. This CDR3 is CASRARLVRRTDTQYF. As DNA, the CDR3 is TGTGCCAGCAGGGCACGGCTAGTCCGACGGACAGATACGCAGTATTTT.

V is TRBV5-8 and J is TRBJ1-6; 11 bases line up with TRBD1. CDR1 SGHTS and CDR2 YDEGEE come from the germline V gene. V lost 5 bases to trimming and J lost 4 bases; unmatched junction nucleotides: 2. This CDR3 comprises 15 residues. CDR3 in amino acids: CASRGTGGYNSPLHF. The CDR3 nucleotides read TGTGCCAGCAGAGGGACAGGGGGATATAATTCACCCCTCCACTTT.

The count of this clone is one. This chain connects TRBV28 to TRBJ2-3; 7 bases match TRBD1. This CDR3 is 18 amino acids long. The ends lost 3 bases at V and 5 bases at J; junction bases unmatched: 17. Per germline, CDR1 MDHEN and CDR2 SYDVKM. As DNA, the CDR3 is TGTGCCAGCAGTTTGTCCGCGACAGGGAAACTTTTTAGAGATACGCAGTATTTT. Protein: CASSLSATGKLFRDTQYF.

The chain employs TRBV18 and TRBJ2-5; D might be TRBD1 (6 bases). Germline-derived CDR1 and CDR2 are KGHSH and LQKENI. The CDR3 runs 14 residues. Trimming shortened V by 5 bases and J by 1 base, and 11 bases separated the two germline ends. The CDR3 bases are TGTGCCAGCTCATCCCAGACAGGCCAAGAGACCCAGTACTTC. Translated: CASSSQTGQETQYF.

CDR3 region: CASSLRTGGEQYF. Here the CDR3 DNA reads TGTGCCAGCAGCCTCCGGACAGGGGGGGAGCAGTACTTC. The V call is TRBV3-1 (or the pseudogene TRBV3-2), the J call TRBJ2-7; 10 bases map to TRBD1. Germline CDR1 and CDR2: LGHDT and YNNKEL (reference sequence). V lost 4 bases to trimming and J lost 7 bases; unmatched junction nucleotides: 4. The CDR3 covers 13 residues.

This clone is a singleton in its sample. The rearrangement links TRBV11-2 to TRBJ2-5; TRBD2 matches 11 bases. Trimming at V came to 2 bases and at J to 2 bases, leaving 4 bases not matched to a gene. Germline CDR1 and CDR2: SGHAT and FQNNGV. The CDR3 spans 16 residues. In DNA form, the CDR3 reads TGTGCCAGCAGCTTAACTAGCGGGGGAGCTCAAGAGACCCAGTACTTC. It specifies CASSLTSGGAQETQYF.

The chain uses TRBV3-1 (or the pseudogene TRBV3-2) and TRBJ2-1; the D gene is possibly TRBD2 (5 bases). Germline CDR1 is LGHDT and CDR2 is YNNKEL (reference sequence). The CDR3 totals 14 residues. The V end was cut by 4 bases, the J end by 16 bases, with 23 bases between. The CDR3 bases are TGTGCCAGCAGCCCGAGGCTAGGCCCCTTCGAGGGTTTCTTC. Protein product: CASSPRLGPFEGFF.

The chain couples TRBV27 to TRBJ2-2; D might be TRBD2 (5 bases). Germline values: CDR1 MNHEY, CDR2 SMNVEV (reference sequence). Trimming stripped 5 bases from V and 0 bases from J, with 10 bases between. The CDR3 totals 15 residues. This CDR3 is CASSARRTNTGELFF. Written as DNA, the CDR3 is TGTGCCAGCAGTGCTCGGAGGACGAACACCGGGGAGCTGTTTTTT.

The J gene is TRBJ2-5, the V gene TRBV4-3; D ambiguous. The V end lost 0 bases, the J end lost 5 bases, and 10 bases lay between the germline ends. Germline CDR1 is LGHNA and CDR2 is YSLEER. CDR3 length: 14 residues. The CDR3 reads CASSQELRRETQYF. CDR3 nucleotide sequence: TGCGCCAGCAGCCAAGAGCTCCGTCGGGAGACCCAGTACTTC.

This clone has a single count. The CDR3 is CATTPGQGDTEAFF. The DNA for the CDR3 is TGTGCCACTACCCCGGGACAGGGGGACACTGAAGCTTTCTTT. The rearrangement uses TRBV27 and TRBJ1-1; 11 nucleotides match TRBD1. The V and J ends lost 10 bases and 3 bases, in that order; junction bases with no gene match: 7. Germline assignment: CDR1 MNHEY and CDR2 SMNVEV (reference sequence). The CDR3 loop spans 14 amino acids.

This sequence joins TRBV6-4 and TRBJ2-7; D perhaps matches TRBD2 (6 bases). Germline CDR1 and CDR2: MRHNA and SNTAGT. The CDR3 loop spans 9 amino acids. V shed 8 bases and J shed 11 bases, with 10 bases lying between them. The CDR3 DNA sequence: TGTGCCAGCGGAGGCGGGGAGTACTTC. Its translation: CASGGGEYF.

The genes are TRBV10-2 and TRBJ2-1, with 11 bases that match TRBD2. The CDR3 is made up of 12 amino acids. Unmatched junction bases numbered 3, after V lost 10 bases and J lost 7 bases. The germline V gene encodes CDR1 WSHSY and CDR2 SAAADI. CDR3 DNA sequence: TGCGCCACAACTAGCGGGAGAAATGAGCAGTTCTTC. Protein sequence: CATTSGRNEQFF.

V is TRBV2 and J is TRBJ2-5, with D possibly TRBD2 on 6 matching bases. The V gene lost 10 bases and the J gene lost 2 bases, with 8 bases spanning the gap. The germline V gene encodes CDR1 SNHLY and CDR2 FYNNEI. CDR3 length equals 11 residues. For the CDR3, the DNA is TGTGCCACAGGGAGGCAAGAGACCCAGTACTTC. Its protein is CATGRQETQYF.